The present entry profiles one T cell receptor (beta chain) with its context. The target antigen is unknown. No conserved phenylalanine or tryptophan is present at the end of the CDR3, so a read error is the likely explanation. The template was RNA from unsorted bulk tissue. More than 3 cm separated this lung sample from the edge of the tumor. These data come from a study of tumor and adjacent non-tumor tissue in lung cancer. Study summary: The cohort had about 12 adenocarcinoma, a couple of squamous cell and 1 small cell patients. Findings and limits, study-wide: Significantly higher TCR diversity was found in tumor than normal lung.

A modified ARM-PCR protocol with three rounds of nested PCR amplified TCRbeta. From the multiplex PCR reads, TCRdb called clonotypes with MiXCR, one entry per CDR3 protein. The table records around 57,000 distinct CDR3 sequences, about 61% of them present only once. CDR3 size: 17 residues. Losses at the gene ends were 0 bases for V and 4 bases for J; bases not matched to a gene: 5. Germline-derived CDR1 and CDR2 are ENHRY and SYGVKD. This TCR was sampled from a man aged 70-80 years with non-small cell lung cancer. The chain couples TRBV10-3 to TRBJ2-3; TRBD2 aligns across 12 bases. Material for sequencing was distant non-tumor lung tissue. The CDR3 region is CAISESRGLAGADTQYS. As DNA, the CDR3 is TGTGCCATCAGTGAGTCGAGGGGACTAGCGGGCGCAGATACGCAGTATTCT.